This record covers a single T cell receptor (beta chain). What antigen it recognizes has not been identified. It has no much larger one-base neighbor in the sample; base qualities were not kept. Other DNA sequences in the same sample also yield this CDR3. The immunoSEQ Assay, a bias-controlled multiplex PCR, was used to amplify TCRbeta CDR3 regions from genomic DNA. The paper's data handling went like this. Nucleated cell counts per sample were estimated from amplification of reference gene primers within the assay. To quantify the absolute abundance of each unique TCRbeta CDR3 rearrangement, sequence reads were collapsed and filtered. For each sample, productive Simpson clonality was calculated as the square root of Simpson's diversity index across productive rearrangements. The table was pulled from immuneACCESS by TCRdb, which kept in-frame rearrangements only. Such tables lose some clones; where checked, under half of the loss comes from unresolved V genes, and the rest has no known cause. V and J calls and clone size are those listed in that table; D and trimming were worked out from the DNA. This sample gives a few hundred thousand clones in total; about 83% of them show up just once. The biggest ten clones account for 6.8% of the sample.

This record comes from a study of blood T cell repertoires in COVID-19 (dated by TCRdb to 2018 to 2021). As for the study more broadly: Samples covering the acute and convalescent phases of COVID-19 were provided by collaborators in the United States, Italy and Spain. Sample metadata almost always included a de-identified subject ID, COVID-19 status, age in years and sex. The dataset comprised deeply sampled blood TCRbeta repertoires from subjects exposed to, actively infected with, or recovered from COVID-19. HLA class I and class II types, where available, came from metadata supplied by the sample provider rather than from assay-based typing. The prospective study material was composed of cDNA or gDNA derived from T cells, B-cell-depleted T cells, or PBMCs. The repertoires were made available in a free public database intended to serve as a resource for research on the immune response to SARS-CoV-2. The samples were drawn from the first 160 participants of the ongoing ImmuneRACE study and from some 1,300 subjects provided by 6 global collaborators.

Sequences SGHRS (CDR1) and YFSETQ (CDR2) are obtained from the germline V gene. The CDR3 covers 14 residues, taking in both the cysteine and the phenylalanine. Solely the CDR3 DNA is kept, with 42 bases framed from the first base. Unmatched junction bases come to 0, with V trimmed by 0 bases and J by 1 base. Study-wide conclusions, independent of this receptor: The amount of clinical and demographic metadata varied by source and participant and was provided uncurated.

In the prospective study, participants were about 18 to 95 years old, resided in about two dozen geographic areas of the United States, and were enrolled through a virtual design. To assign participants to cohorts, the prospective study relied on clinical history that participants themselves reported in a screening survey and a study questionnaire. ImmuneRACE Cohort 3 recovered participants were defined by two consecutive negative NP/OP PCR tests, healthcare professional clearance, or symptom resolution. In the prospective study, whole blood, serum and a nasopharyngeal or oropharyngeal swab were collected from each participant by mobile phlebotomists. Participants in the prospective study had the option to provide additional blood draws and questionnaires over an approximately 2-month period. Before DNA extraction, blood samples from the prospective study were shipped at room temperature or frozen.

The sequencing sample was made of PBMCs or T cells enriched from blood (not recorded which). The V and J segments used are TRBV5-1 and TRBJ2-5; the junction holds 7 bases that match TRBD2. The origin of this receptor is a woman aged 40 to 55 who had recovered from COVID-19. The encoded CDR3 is CASSLAGGQETQYF. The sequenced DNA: TGCGCCAGCAGCTTGGCGGGGGGCCAAGAGACCCAGTACTTC.